Listed below are T cell receptor beta chains from one sample, sequenced in a study of blood T cell repertoires in COVID-19. The data were produced by immunoSEQ multiplex PCR, yet TCRdb's version contains in-frame clones alone and is incomplete. The data contain about 330,000 clones, roughly nine tenths of them singletons. Sequenced input: PBMCs or T cells enriched from blood (not recorded which). These receptors all come from a woman in her thirties who had recovered from COVID-19. Both conserved end residues are part of each CDR3. D genes are given only for firm matches. A clone size is listed for some rows: how often the clone was seen (once, few, many), or a class if it is expanded.

CDR3 DNA: TGTGCCAGCCGGACAGGGAGGAATGAAAAACTGTTTTTT; CDR3 protein: CASRTGRNEKLFF; V gene: TRBV2; J gene: TRBJ1-4; clone size: NA; D gene: TRBD1
CDR3 DNA: TGTGCCAGTAGTGCGGGACAGTATCAGCCCCAGCATTTT; CDR3 protein: CASSAGQYQPQHF; V gene: TRBV19; J gene: TRBJ1-5; clone size: NA; D gene: TRBD1
CDR3 DNA: TGTGCCACCCTACAGAGTAACACCGGGGAGCTGTTTTTT; CDR3 protein: CATLQSNTGELFF; V gene: TRBV28; J gene: TRBJ2-2; clone size: NA; D gene: NA
CDR3 DNA: TGTGCCAGTAGCCAGAGAGGAGGACAGGGCTATGGCTACACCTTC; CDR3 protein: CASSQRGGQGYGYTF; V gene: TRBV19; J gene: TRBJ1-2; clone size: NA; D gene: TRBD1
CDR3 DNA: TGTGCCAGCAGCTTAGCGAACCAGGGGACCGAGCAGTACTTC; CDR3 protein: CASSLANQGTEQYF; V gene: TRBV11-1; J gene: TRBJ2-7; clone size: few; D gene: NA
CDR3 DNA: TGTGCCAGCAGTCATACCGGGTTGCGCGAGCAGTACTTC; CDR3 protein: CASSHTGLREQYF; V gene: TRBV9; J gene: TRBJ2-7; clone size: NA; D gene: NA
CDR3 DNA: TGTGCCAGCAGCTTATTCGGGGGACAGGGACAAGAGACCCAGTACTTC; CDR3 protein: CASSLFGGQGQETQYF; V gene: TRBV7-6; J gene: TRBJ2-5; clone size: NA; D gene: TRBD1
CDR3 DNA: TGTGCCAGCAGCCAGGGGGATACTGAAGCTTTCTTT; CDR3 protein: CASSQGDTEAFF; V gene: TRBV6-6; J gene: TRBJ1-1; clone size: NA; D gene: TRBD1
CDR3 DNA: TGTGCCAGTAGTATCAAAGGGCTAGCGGGATTGGAGACCCAGTACTTC; CDR3 protein: CASSIKGLAGLETQYF; V gene: TRBV19; J gene: TRBJ2-5; clone size: NA; D gene: TRBD2
CDR3 DNA: TGTGCCAGCAGCCCCGATCAGCCCCAGCATTTT; CDR3 protein: CASSPDQPQHF; V gene: TRBV7-2; J gene: TRBJ1-5; clone size: NA; D gene: NA
CDR3 DNA: TGTGCCAGCAGGGGACAGGTCACAGATACGCAGTATTTT; CDR3 protein: CASRGQVTDTQYF; V gene: TRBV12-3/TRBV12-4; J gene: TRBJ2-3; clone size: NA; D gene: TRBD1
CDR3 DNA: TGTGCCAGTAGAACCCCGGGACAGGGATTCGGCTACACCTTC; CDR3 protein: CASRTPGQGFGYTF; V gene: TRBV19; J gene: TRBJ1-2; clone size: NA; D gene: TRBD1
CDR3 DNA: TGTGCCAGCAGCTTCCTAGCGGGGGCCAGAAGCTACGAGCAGTACTTC; CDR3 protein: CASSFLAGARSYEQYF; V gene: TRBV7-2; J gene: TRBJ2-7; clone size: NA; D gene: TRBD2
CDR3 DNA: TGTGCCAGCACACTAGCGGGAGTTGCCGGGGAGCTGTTTTTT; CDR3 protein: CASTLAGVAGELFF; V gene: TRBV2; J gene: TRBJ2-2; clone size: once; D gene: TRBD2
CDR3 DNA: TGTGCCAGTAGCACAATTACAGGGGGCCTAGCCAAAAACATTCAGTACTTC; CDR3 protein: CASSTITGGLAKNIQYF; V gene: TRBV19; J gene: TRBJ2-4; clone size: NA; D gene: TRBD1
CDR3 DNA: TGTGCCAGCTCGACTAGCGGAACCTACAATGAGCAGTTCTTC; CDR3 protein: CASSTSGTYNEQFF; V gene: TRBV6-5; J gene: TRBJ2-1; clone size: NA; D gene: TRBD2
CDR3 DNA: TGTGCCACCAGTGATCCCCCCATCGCGGGAGCGGTCGATGAGCAGTTCTTC; CDR3 protein: CATSDPPIAGAVDEQFF; V gene: TRBV24-1; J gene: TRBJ2-1; clone size: NA; D gene: TRBD2
CDR3 DNA: TGTGCCAGCAGGGTTAGAACAGCTACCTCTGGAAACACCATATATTTT; CDR3 protein: CASRVRTATSGNTIYF; V gene: TRBV2; J gene: TRBJ1-3; clone size: NA; D gene: NA
CDR3 DNA: TGTGCCAGCTCACCGTTTAGCCTCCAGGGTTCTGGAAACACCATATATTTT; CDR3 protein: CASSPFSLQGSGNTIYF; V gene: TRBV18; J gene: TRBJ1-3; clone size: NA; D gene: NA
CDR3 DNA: TGTGCCAGCTCTAAGCGGGAGCCCCCACATGAGCAGTTCTTC; CDR3 protein: CASSKREPPHEQFF; V gene: TRBV11-3; J gene: TRBJ2-1; clone size: NA; D gene: TRBD2
CDR3 DNA: TGTGCCAGCAGCCCAATCGATACGCAGTATTTT; CDR3 protein: CASSPIDTQYF; V gene: TRBV7-8; J gene: TRBJ2-3; clone size: once; D gene: NA
CDR3 DNA: TGTGCCAGTAGTACGCTAGCGGGACCATACAATGAGCAGTTCTTC; CDR3 protein: CASSTLAGPYNEQFF; V gene: TRBV19; J gene: TRBJ2-1; clone size: NA; D gene: TRBD2
CDR3 DNA: TGTGCCAGTAGTACAGGGCTTCAGCCCCAGCATTTT; CDR3 protein: CASSTGLQPQHF; V gene: TRBV19; J gene: TRBJ1-5; clone size: NA; D gene: NA
CDR3 DNA: TGTGCTAGTGGTTTGTCAGGAAACACTGAAGCTTTCTTT; CDR3 protein: CASGLSGNTEAFF; V gene: TRBV12-5; J gene: TRBJ1-1; clone size: NA; D gene: NA
CDR3 DNA: TGTGCCAGCAGCTTAGGCCAGGGCGAAGCTTTCTTT; CDR3 protein: CASSLGQGEAFF; V gene: TRBV7-8; J gene: TRBJ1-1; clone size: NA; D gene: NA
CDR3 DNA: TGTGCCAGCAGTTCCGACAGTGCTGGGGCCAACGTCCTGACTTTC; CDR3 protein: CASSSDSAGANVLTF; V gene: TRBV28; J gene: TRBJ2-6; clone size: NA; D gene: NA
CDR3 DNA: TGCAGTGTTAGTCGGGACAGGGGGCGCGAGCAGTACTTC; CDR3 protein: CSVSRDRGREQYF; V gene: TRBV20-1; J gene: TRBJ2-7; clone size: NA; D gene: TRBD1
CDR3 DNA: TGTGCCAGCAGCGTAGGGGCCTCTACCCAGTACGAGCAGTACTTC; CDR3 protein: CASSVGASTQYEQYF; V gene: TRBV9; J gene: TRBJ2-7; clone size: once; D gene: NA
CDR3 DNA: TGTGCCAGCACGGACTATCTTTCGTACGAGCAGTACTTC; CDR3 protein: CASTDYLSYEQYF; V gene: TRBV10-3; J gene: TRBJ2-7; clone size: NA; D gene: NA
CDR3 DNA: TGTGCCAGCAGCGTAGAGTGGGGCCGCACAGATACGCAGTATTTT; CDR3 protein: CASSVEWGRTDTQYF; V gene: TRBV9; J gene: TRBJ2-3; clone size: NA; D gene: NA
CDR3 DNA: TGTGCCACCAGCAGAGATAGGAGGGTAGGCCAGTTCTTC; CDR3 protein: CATSRDRRVGQFF; V gene: TRBV15; J gene: TRBJ2-1; clone size: NA; D gene: NA
CDR3 DNA: TGTGCCAGCAGCTCCCTCCGGAGCTCTGAAAAACTGTTTTTT; CDR3 protein: CASSSLRSSEKLFF; V gene: TRBV7-8; J gene: TRBJ1-4; clone size: NA; D gene: NA
CDR3 DNA: TGCGCCAGCAGCCAAGACACTAGCGGGAGGCGGCTGTTTTTT; CDR3 protein: CASSQDTSGRRLFF; V gene: TRBV4-3; J gene: TRBJ2-2; clone size: NA; D gene: TRBD2
CDR3 DNA: TGTGCCATCAGTGAACGGTCTGGTGGCGAGCAGTACTTC; CDR3 protein: CAISERSGGEQYF; V gene: TRBV10-3; J gene: TRBJ2-7; clone size: NA; D gene: NA
CDR3 DNA: TGTGCCACCAGCGTTGGCAGCCGGGGGATGAACACTGAAGCTTTCTTT; CDR3 protein: CATSVGSRGMNTEAFF; V gene: TRBV15; J gene: TRBJ1-1; clone size: NA; D gene: NA
CDR3 DNA: TGCGCCAGCAGCCCAGGACAGGGGGATACGCAGTATTTT; CDR3 protein: CASSPGQGDTQYF; V gene: TRBV5-1; J gene: TRBJ2-3; clone size: NA; D gene: TRBD1
CDR3 DNA: TGTGCCAGCAGTTTCCCGGGAAGCCAAAACATTCAGTACTTC; CDR3 protein: CASSFPGSQNIQYF; V gene: TRBV28; J gene: TRBJ2-4; clone size: NA; D gene: NA
CDR3 DNA: TGTGCCAGCAGTTACTCCGGGGGACAGGGTTCCACTGAAGCTTTCTTT; CDR3 protein: CASSYSGGQGSTEAFF; V gene: TRBV6-5; J gene: TRBJ1-1; clone size: NA; D gene: TRBD1
CDR3 DNA: TGTGCCAGCAGCTTACCGGGACTAGCGGGAAATGAGCAGTTCTTC; CDR3 protein: CASSLPGLAGNEQFF; V gene: TRBV5-5; J gene: TRBJ2-1; clone size: NA; D gene: TRBD2
CDR3 DNA: TGTGCCAGTAGTACAGGAAACGTGGTCACTGAAGCTTTCTTT; CDR3 protein: CASSTGNVVTEAFF; V gene: TRBV19; J gene: TRBJ1-1; clone size: NA; D gene: NA
CDR3 DNA: TGTGCCAGCAGCTTAGGACTAGCGGGGAGCTCCTACGAGCAGTACTTC; CDR3 protein: CASSLGLAGSSYEQYF; V gene: TRBV7-2; J gene: TRBJ2-7; clone size: NA; D gene: TRBD2
CDR3 DNA: TGTGCCAGCAGCAAATTCTCACAGGAGGGGGATACGCAGTATTTT; CDR3 protein: CASSKFSQEGDTQYF; V gene: TRBV21-1; J gene: TRBJ2-3; clone size: NA; D gene: NA
CDR3 DNA: TGTGCCAGCAGTTTATGGGTAGCGGGGGGGTACAATGAGCAGTTCTTC; CDR3 protein: CASSLWVAGGYNEQFF; V gene: TRBV28; J gene: TRBJ2-1; clone size: NA; D gene: TRBD2
CDR3 DNA: TGTGCCAGCTCACCTCCAGGGGGCGGCAATCAGCCCCAGCATTTT; CDR3 protein: CASSPPGGGNQPQHF; V gene: TRBV18; J gene: TRBJ1-5; clone size: NA; D gene: TRBD1
CDR3 DNA: TGTGCCAGCAGCTTAGGCCCGAGATACGGGGATTCACCCCTCCACTTT; CDR3 protein: CASSLGPRYGDSPLHF; V gene: TRBV11-2; J gene: TRBJ1-6; clone size: NA; D gene: NA
CDR3 DNA: TGTGCCAGCAGCTCTTGGGGGGGGGACACTGAAGCTTTCTTT; CDR3 protein: CASSSWGGDTEAFF; V gene: TRBV11-3; J gene: TRBJ1-1; clone size: NA; D gene: NA
CDR3 DNA: TGCGCCAGCAGTGATTCTAGAGTCGGCGAGCAGTACTTC; CDR3 protein: CASSDSRVGEQYF; V gene: TRBV10-2; J gene: TRBJ2-7; clone size: few; D gene: NA
CDR3 DNA: TGTGCTAGCAGCTCCGGACAGTGGGCTAATGAAAAACTGTTTTTT; CDR3 protein: CASSSGQWANEKLFF; V gene: TRBV7-7; J gene: TRBJ1-4; clone size: NA; D gene: NA
CDR3 DNA: TGTGCCAGCAGCTCAATCCAGGACAGCCAAGAGACCCAGTACTTC; CDR3 protein: CASSSIQDSQETQYF; V gene: TRBV13; J gene: TRBJ2-5; clone size: NA; D gene: NA